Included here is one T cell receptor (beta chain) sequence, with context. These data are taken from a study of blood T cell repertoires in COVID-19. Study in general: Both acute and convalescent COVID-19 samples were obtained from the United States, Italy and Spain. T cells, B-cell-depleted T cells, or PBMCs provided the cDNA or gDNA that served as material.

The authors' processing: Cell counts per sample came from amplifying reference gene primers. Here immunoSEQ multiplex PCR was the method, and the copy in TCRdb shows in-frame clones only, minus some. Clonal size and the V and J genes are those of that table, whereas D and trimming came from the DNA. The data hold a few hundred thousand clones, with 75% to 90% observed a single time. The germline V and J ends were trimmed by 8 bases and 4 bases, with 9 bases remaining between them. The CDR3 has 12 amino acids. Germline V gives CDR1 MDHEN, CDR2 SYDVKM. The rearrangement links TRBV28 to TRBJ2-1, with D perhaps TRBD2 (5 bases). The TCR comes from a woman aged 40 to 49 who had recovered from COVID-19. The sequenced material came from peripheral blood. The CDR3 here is CASRERYNEQFF. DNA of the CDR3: TGTGCCAGCCGAGAGCGGTACAATGAGCAGTTCTTC.